One and the same sample provided the 21 T cell receptor beta chains below, sequenced in a study of cytomegalovirus exposure and HLA in healthy donors. Primers included in the PCR were 60 Vbeta and 13 Jbeta primers. Generated by immunoSEQ multiplex PCR, the TCRdb table keeps only in-frame clones and is missing some. There are around 120,000 clones in the sample; 80% occur only once, and around 2.5% lies in the top ten. The sample taken for sequencing was PBMCs. Receptor source: a man aged 25 to 40 in good health and CMV-seronegative.

The rearrangement links TRBV6-4 to TRBJ1-5; 9 bases agree with TRBD1. V dropped 4 bases and J dropped 0; count of bases not matched to a gene: 7. CDR1 and CDR2 from the germline V gene are MRHNA and SNTAGT. This CDR3 spans 17 amino acids. CDR3 sequence: CASSGGTGPYSNQPQHF. The CDR3 coding sequence is TGTGCCAGCAGTGGGGGGACAGGGCCCTATAGCAATCAGCCCCAGCATTTT.

This chain joins TRBV19 and TRBJ1-5; D ambiguous. From germline, CDR1 is LNHDA and CDR2 SQIVND (reference sequence). Trimming removed 7 bases at V and 0 bases at J, with 10 bases between. This CDR3 contains 14 residues. CDR3 amino acids: CASTPQISNQPQHF. The CDR3 coding sequence is TGTGCCAGTACCCCACAGATTAGCAATCAGCCCCAGCATTTT.

This chain uses TRBV7-9 with TRBJ2-5; D unclear. Trimming shortened V by 4 bases and J by 0 bases, and 3 bases separated the two germline ends. This CDR3 comprises 12 residues. Germline V gene sequence: CDR1 SEHNR, CDR2 FQNEAQ (reference sequence). CDR3 DNA sequence: TGTGCCAGCAGCTCCAACCAAGAGACCCAGTACTTC. Translating it yields CASSSNQETQYF.

For the CDR3, the DNA is TGTGCTAGTGGTTTGGGGACAGGAGGACAGGGCTTGTTAAAACTGTTTTTT. This encodes CASGLGTGGQGLLKLFF. The chain couples TRBV12-5 to TRBJ1-4; 8 nucleotides line up with TRBD1. Per the germline V gene, CDR1 is LGHNT and CDR2 is FRNRAP. Unmatched junction bases numbered 14, after V lost 1 base and J lost 10 bases. The CDR3 length is 17 residues. The full variable domain, with the rest looked up from reference TRBV12-5 and TRBJ1-4, is DARVTQTPRHKVTEMGQEVTMRCQPILGHNTVFWYRQTMMQGLELLAYFRNRAPLDDSGMPKDRFSAEMPDATLATLKIQPSEPRDSAVYFCASGLGTGGQGLLKLFFGSGTQLSVL.

J is TRBJ2-1 and V is TRBV28; 10 positions agree with TRBD2. The CDR3 runs to 14 residues. The V segment lost 4 bases and the J segment 12 bases; nucleotides outside the gene matches: 9. Looked up from germline, CDR1 is MDHEN and CDR2 is SYDVKM. Written as DNA, the CDR3 is TGTGCCAGCAGTTCAGCGGGAGGGCCGTTCTTGCAGTTCTTC. It is translated as CASSSAGGPFLQFF.

For this clone: Relative to the germline gene, one junction end is altered; a read error may explain this. This chain links TRBV2 with TRBJ1-5; D is uncertain. Germline values: CDR1 SNHLY, CDR2 FYNNEI. There are 15 residues in the CDR3. CDR3 region: CASRGEGGSNQPQNF. The DNA of the CDR3 is TGTGCCAGCAGAGGTGAGGGAGGAAGCAATCAGCCCCAGAATTTT.

The chain combines TRBV27 with TRBJ2-7; D not certain. The CDR3 is 13 amino acids. V was trimmed by 2 bases and J by 1 base, leaving 6 bases between them. The germline CDR1 and CDR2 sequences are MNHEY and SMNVEV (reference sequence). The CDR3 spells CASSLPPSYEQYF. The DNA for the CDR3 is TGTGCCAGCAGTTTACCCCCTTCCTACGAGCAGTACTTC.

This clone has just a few counts. This chain joins TRBV18 and TRBJ2-3, with 8 nucleotides matching TRBD2. Trimming at V came to 2 bases and at J to 2 bases, leaving 6 bases not matched to a gene. There are 16 residues in the CDR3. Germline V gene data show CDR1 as KGHSH and CDR2 as LQKENI. The CDR3 is CASSPTPGLDTDTQYF. The CDR3 DNA sequence: TGTGCCAGCTCACCAACGCCGGGACTAGACACAGATACGCAGTATTTT.

The chain carries TRBV27 and TRBJ2-1; 10 bases are a match to TRBD2. The CDR3 spans 15 residues. V was clipped by 5 bases and J by 7 bases; unmatched bases: 8. Germline CDR1 and CDR2: MNHEY and SMNVEV (reference sequence). The CDR3 DNA is TGTGCCAGCAGTCCAGGGGGGACTAGCGCGAATGAGCAGTTCTTC. Translation gives CASSPGGTSANEQFF.

The chain uses TRBV28 and TRBJ2-7; TRBD2 aligns across 7 bases. This CDR3 is built from 15 residues. The trim removed 5 bases at V and 2 bases at J, leaving 9 bases unmatched. In germline, CDR1 is MDHEN, CDR2 SYDVKM. This CDR3 is CASSAPKRGTYEQYF. The CDR3 DNA follows: TGTGCCAGCAGTGCCCCCAAGCGGGGTACCTACGAGCAGTACTTC.

In DNA, the CDR3 is TGTGCCAGCAGCCCGGACGTGGGAGGCAGTGAGCAGTTCTTC. Its protein is CASSPDVGGSEQFF. The chain uses TRBV5-6 and TRBJ2-1; D is perhaps TRBD2 (6 bases). The CDR3 has 14 residues. Germline V gene data show CDR1 as SGHDT and CDR2 as YYEEEE. The V gene lost 4 bases and the J gene lost 9 bases, with 17 bases spanning the gap.

CDR3 loop: CAWRPGGAGTREDTQYF. The CDR3 bases are TGTGCCTGGAGGCCCGGGGGGGCGGGGACTAGGGAAGATACGCAGTATTTT. The chain uses TRBV30 and TRBJ2-3; 8 nucleotides line up with TRBD2. CDR1 is GTSNPN and CDR2 is SVGIG in the germline V gene (reference sequence). The ends lost 3 bases at V and 5 bases at J; junction bases unmatched: 16. The CDR3 is 17 residues long. Full variable domain (missing parts from reference TRBV30 and TRBJ2-3): SQTIHQWPATLVQPVGSPLSLECTVEGTSNPNLYWYRQAAGRGLQLLFYSVGIGQISSEVPQNLSASRPQDRQFILSSKKLLLSDSGFYLCAWRPGGAGTREDTQYFGPGTRLTVL.

The CDR3 DNA sequence: TGTGCCAGCAGTGAAGGTGATAGCGGCAATGAGCAGTTCTTC. Protein product: CASSEGDSGNEQFF. The rearrangement links TRBV6-1 to TRBJ2-1; TRBD2 is a possible D gene (6 bases). Trimming left V 1 base short and J 6 bases short, with 10 bases between. The germline V gene has CDR1 MNHNS and CDR2 SASEGT. The CDR3 runs 14 residues.

The chain uses TRBV18 and TRBJ1-2; 7 bases are shared with TRBD1. Per the germline V gene, CDR1 is KGHSH and CDR2 is LQKENI. Unmatched junction bases numbered 8, after V lost 8 bases and J lost 2 bases. This CDR3 region has 14 residues. The CDR3 nucleotides are TGTGCCAGCACACAAGAGACAGGGAACTATGGCTACACCTTC. This translates into CASTQETGNYGYTF.

For this clone: Germline and junction disagree at one end, which may indicate a read error. This chain joins TRBV4-3 and TRBJ1-2, with a weak D call TRBD1 (6 bases). The CDR3 loop spans 17 amino acids. From germline, CDR1 is LGHNA and CDR2 YSLEER. The CDR3 region has the DNA TGCGCCAGCAGCCAAGACCCCACAGGGATTACTAACTATGGCTACCCCTTC. This encodes CASSQDPTGITNYGYPF.

This chain joins TRBV5-6 and TRBJ2-1, with TRBD2 identical over 13 bases. The CDR3 runs 16 residues. V trimming: 3 bases; J trimming: 5 bases; junction bases outside the gene matches: 5. The germline gives CDR1 SGHDT, CDR2 YYEEEE. Here the CDR3 DNA reads TGTGCCAGCAGCTCCGAGGGACTAGCGGGACACAATGAGCAGTTCTTC. Protein sequence: CASSSEGLAGHNEQFF.

The chain combines TRBV19 with TRBJ2-3; TRBD1 agrees at 9 bases. Germline CDR1 LNHDA, CDR2 SQIVND (reference sequence). The CDR3 runs to 14 residues. Germline trimming cut 6 bases from V and 5 bases from J; bases unmatched to any gene: 6. The CDR3, as DNA: TGTGCCAGTAGCCTAGGACAGGGGTTAGATACGCAGTATTTT. Encoded protein: CASSLGQGLDTQYF.

The rearrangement uses TRBV5-4 and TRBJ2-1, with 10 nucleotides matching TRBD2. Unmatched junction bases numbered 6, after V lost 5 bases and J lost 4 bases. This CDR3 is 15 amino acids long. The germline CDR1 and CDR2 sequences are SGHNT and YYREEE (reference sequence). This CDR3 reads CASRRLAGEYNEQFF. CDR3 nucleotides: TGTGCCAGCAGACGTCTAGCGGGAGAATACAATGAGCAGTTCTTC.

The chain employs TRBV6-1 and TRBJ1-1; possibly TRBD1 for D (5 bases). CDR1 MNHNS and CDR2 SASEGT come from the germline V gene. V was shortened by 11 bases and J by 4 bases, with 20 bases between the two germline ends. The CDR3 has 14 amino acids. The CDR3 coding sequence is TGTGCCGGGGGGGAAGGGGCGAGGGGCACTGAAGCTTTCTTT. Translated, it gives CAGGEGARGTEAFF.

This clone was detected a few times. The chain couples TRBV2 to TRBJ2-2; D perhaps matches TRBD2 (5 bases). Germline assignment: CDR1 SNHLY and CDR2 FYNNEI. The V gene lost 2 bases and the J gene lost 7 bases, with 11 bases spanning the gap. The CDR3 totals 14 residues. CDR3 sequence reads: CASSEFREGGELFF. CDR3 coding DNA: TGTGCCAGCAGTGAATTTAGAGAGGGCGGGGAGCTGTTTTTT.

A single count supports this clone. The rearrangement links TRBV29-1 to TRBJ1-1; no firm D call. V lost 7 bases and J 5 bases, leaving 14 bases between the germline ends. Germline lookup yields CDR1 SQVTM and CDR2 ANQGSEA. The CDR3 length is 12 residues. The CDR3 nucleotides are TGCAGCGCCCAAGTCGCGAGGACTGAAGCTTTCTTT. Translated: CSAQVARTEAFF. The whole variable domain, filled in from reference TRBV29-1 and TRBJ1-1, reads SAVISQKPSRDICQRGTSLTIQCQVDSQVTMMFWYRQQPGQSLTLIATANQGSEATYESGFVIDKFPISRPNLTFSTLTVSNMSPEDSSIYLCSAQVARTEAFFGQGTRLTVV.